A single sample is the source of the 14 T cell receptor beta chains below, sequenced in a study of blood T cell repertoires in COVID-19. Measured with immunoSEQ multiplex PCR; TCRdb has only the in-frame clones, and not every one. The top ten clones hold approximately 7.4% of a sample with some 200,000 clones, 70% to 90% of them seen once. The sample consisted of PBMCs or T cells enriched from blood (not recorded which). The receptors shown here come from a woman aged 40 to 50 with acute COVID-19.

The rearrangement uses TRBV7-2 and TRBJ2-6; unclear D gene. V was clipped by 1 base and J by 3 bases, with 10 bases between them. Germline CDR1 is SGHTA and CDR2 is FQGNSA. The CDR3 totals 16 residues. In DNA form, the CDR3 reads TGTGCCAGCAGCTTAGACGGGTCGGGTGGGGCCAACGTCCTGACTTTC. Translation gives CASSLDGSGGANVLTF.

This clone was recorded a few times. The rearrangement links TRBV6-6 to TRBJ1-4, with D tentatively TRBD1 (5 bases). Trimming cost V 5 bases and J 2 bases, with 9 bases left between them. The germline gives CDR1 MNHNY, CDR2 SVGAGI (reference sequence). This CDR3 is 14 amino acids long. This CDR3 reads CASSASGTNEKLFF. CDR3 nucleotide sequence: TGTGCCAGCAGTGCCTCAGGGACTAATGAAAAACTGTTTTTT.

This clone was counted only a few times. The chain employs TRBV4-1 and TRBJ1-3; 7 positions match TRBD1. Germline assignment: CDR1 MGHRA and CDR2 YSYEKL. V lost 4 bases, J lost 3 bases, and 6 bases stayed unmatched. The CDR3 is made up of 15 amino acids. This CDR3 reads CASSLLQGNGNTIYF. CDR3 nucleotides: TGCGCCAGCAGCCTGCTACAGGGGAATGGAAACACCATATATTTT.

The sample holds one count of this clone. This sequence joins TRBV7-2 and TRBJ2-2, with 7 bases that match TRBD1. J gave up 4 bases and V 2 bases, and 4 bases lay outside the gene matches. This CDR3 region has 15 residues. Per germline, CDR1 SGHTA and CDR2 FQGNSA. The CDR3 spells CASSLRGPSTGELFF. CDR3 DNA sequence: TGTGCCAGCAGCTTAAGGGGGCCGAGCACCGGGGAGCTGTTTTTT.

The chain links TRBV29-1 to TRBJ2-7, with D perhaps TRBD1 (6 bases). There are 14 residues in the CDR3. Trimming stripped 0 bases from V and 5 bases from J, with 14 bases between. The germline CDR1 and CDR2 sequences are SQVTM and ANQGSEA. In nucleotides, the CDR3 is TGCAGCGTTGAAGACACCCAGGGGTCCAACGAGCAGTACTTC. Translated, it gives CSVEDTQGSNEQYF.

This chain's CDR3 is CASSRGQGQETQYF. The CDR3 DNA is TGTGCCAGTAGTAGAGGACAGGGGCAAGAGACCCAGTACTTC. The chain carries TRBV19 and TRBJ2-5; 9 nucleotides align to TRBD1. Trimming cost V 4 bases and J 2 bases; bases outside gene matches: 2. Per the germline V gene, CDR1 is LNHDA and CDR2 is SQIVND (reference sequence). The CDR3 sequence is 14 residues long.

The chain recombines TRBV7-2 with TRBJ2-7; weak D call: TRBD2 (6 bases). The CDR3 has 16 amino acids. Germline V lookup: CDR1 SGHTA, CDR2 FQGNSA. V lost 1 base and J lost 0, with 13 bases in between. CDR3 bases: TGTGCCAGCAGCTTAGGCGGAGGGCTGGGCTCCTACGAGCAGTACTTC. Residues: CASSLGGGLGSYEQYF.

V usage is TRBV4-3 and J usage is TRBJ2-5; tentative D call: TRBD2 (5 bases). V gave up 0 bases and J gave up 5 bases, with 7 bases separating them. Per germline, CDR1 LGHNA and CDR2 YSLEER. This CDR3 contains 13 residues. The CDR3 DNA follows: TGCGCCAGCAGCCAAGATAGAGGGGAGACCCAGTACTTC. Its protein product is CASSQDRGETQYF.

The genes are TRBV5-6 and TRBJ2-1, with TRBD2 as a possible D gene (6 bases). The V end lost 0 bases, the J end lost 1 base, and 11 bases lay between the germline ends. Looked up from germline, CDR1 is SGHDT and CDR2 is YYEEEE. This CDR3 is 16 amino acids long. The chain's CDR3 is CASSLGLATSYNEQFF. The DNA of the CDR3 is TGTGCCAGCAGCTTGGGCCTAGCGACTTCCTACAATGAGCAGTTCTTC.

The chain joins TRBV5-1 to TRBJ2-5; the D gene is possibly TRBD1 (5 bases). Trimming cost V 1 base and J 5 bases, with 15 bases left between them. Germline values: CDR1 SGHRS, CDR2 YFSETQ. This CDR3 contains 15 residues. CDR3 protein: CASSLFPGSTETQYF. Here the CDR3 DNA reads TGCGCCAGCAGCTTGTTTCCAGGGTCGACGGAGACCCAGTACTTC.

The CDR3: CASSIGTSGISVVGTDTQYF. As DNA, the CDR3 is TGTGCCAGTAGTATCGGGACTAGCGGGATCTCGGTGGTGGGCACAGATACGCAGTATTTT. The chain uses TRBV19 and TRBJ2-3; 13 nucleotides line up with TRBD2. V shed 3 bases and J 1 base; nucleotides not matched to a gene: 13. Germline V gives CDR1 LNHDA, CDR2 SQIVND (reference sequence). The length of the CDR3 is 20 residues.

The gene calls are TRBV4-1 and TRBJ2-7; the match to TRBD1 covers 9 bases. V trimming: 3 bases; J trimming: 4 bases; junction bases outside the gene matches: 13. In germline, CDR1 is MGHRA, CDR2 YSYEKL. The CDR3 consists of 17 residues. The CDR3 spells CASSQDRQDRGWYEQYF. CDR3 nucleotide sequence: TGCGCCAGCAGCCAGGACCGGCAGGACAGGGGATGGTACGAGCAGTACTTC.

In nucleotides, the CDR3 is TGTGCCAGCTCACAGGACCTAGCGGGGGCCAATGAGCAGTTCTTC. Protein product: CASSQDLAGANEQFF. V and J are TRBV18 and TRBJ2-1; 10 bases are shared with TRBD2. Germline lookup yields CDR1 KGHSH and CDR2 LQKENI. With V trimmed by 4 bases and J by 6 bases, 6 bases remained unmatched. The CDR3 contains 15 residues. Supplemented by reference TRBV18 and TRBJ2-1, the full variable domain reads NAGVMQNPRHLVRRRGQEARLRCSPMKGHSHVYWYRQLPEEGLKFMVYLQKENIIDESGMPKERFSAEFPKEGPSILRIQQVVRGDSAAYFCASSQDLAGANEQFFGPGTRLTVL.

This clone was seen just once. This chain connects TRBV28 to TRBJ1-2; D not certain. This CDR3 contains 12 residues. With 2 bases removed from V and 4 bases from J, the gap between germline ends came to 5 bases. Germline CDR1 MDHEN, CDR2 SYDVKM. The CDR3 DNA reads TGTGCCAGCAGTTTAGCGCCCTATGGCTACACCTTC. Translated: CASSLAPYGYTF.